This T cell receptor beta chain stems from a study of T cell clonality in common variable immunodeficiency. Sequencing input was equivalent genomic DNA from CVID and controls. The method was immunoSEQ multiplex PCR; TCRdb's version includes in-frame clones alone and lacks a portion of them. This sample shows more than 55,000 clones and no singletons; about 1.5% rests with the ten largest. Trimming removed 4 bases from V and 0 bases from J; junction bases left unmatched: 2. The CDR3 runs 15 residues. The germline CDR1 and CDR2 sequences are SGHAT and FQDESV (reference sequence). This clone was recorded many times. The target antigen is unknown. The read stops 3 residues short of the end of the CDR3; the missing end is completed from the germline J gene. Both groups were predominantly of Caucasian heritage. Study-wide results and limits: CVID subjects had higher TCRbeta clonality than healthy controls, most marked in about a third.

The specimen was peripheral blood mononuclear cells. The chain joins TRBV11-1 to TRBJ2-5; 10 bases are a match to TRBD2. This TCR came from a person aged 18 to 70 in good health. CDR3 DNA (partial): TGTGCCAGCAGCTGGACTAGCGGTAACCAAGAGACC. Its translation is CASSWTSGNQET. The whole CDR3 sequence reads CASSWTSGNQETQYF. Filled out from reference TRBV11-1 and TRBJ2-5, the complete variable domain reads EAEVAQSPRYKITEKSQAVAFWCDPISGHATLYWYRQILGQGPELLVQFQDESVVDDSQLPKDRFSAERLKGVDSTLKIQPAELGDSAMYLCASSWTSGNQETQYFGPGTRLLVL.